Listed here are 18 T cell receptor beta chains from one sample, sequenced in a study of blood T cell repertoires in COVID-19. Using immunoSEQ multiplex PCR, the repertoire was profiled, and TCRdb retains in-frame clones only, with some absent. The table includes approximately 90,000 clones, 80% to 85% detected once. Sample: peripheral blood. The origin of the receptors is a woman older than 75 with active or convalescent COVID-19.

This chain joins TRBV9 and TRBJ1-2; D is perhaps TRBD1 (6 bases). The CDR3 has 13 amino acids. V was shortened by 4 bases and J by 5 bases, with 12 bases between the two germline ends. Germline CDR1 reads SGDLS; CDR2 reads YYNGEE. This CDR3 is CASSPVTGYGYTF. The CDR3 coding sequence is TGTGCCAGCAGCCCCGTGACAGGATATGGCTACACCTTC. The full variable domain, with the rest looked up from reference TRBV9 and TRBJ1-2, is DSGVTQTPKHLITATGQRVTLRCSPRSGDLSVYWYQQSLDQGLQFLIQYYNGEERAKGNILERFSAQQFPDLHSELNLSSLELGDSALYFCASSPVTGYGYTFGSGTRLTVV.

This clone showed up just a few times. V is TRBV11-2 and J is TRBJ2-3; 12 positions match TRBD2. Germline V lookup: CDR1 SGHAT, CDR2 FQNNGV. The V and J ends lost 5 bases and 2 bases, in that order; junction bases with no gene match: 8. The CDR3 has 17 residues. CDR3 sequence: CASSTITSGRFTDTQYF. The DNA of the CDR3 is TGTGCCAGCAGCACGATTACTAGCGGGAGGTTCACAGATACGCAGTATTTT. The variable domain in full, completed from reference TRBV11-2 and TRBJ2-3, reads EAGVAQSPRYKIIEKRQSVAFWCNPISGHATLYWYQQILGQGPKLLIQFQNNGVVDDSQLPKDRFSAERLKGVDSTLKIQPAKLEDSAVYLCASSTITSGRFTDTQYFGPGTRLTVL.

This clone was counted between two and nine times. The rearrangement links TRBV9 to TRBJ1-6; unclear D gene. CDR1 and CDR2 (germline): SGDLS, YYNGEE. The CDR3 consists of 15 residues. V lost 0 bases and J lost 7, with 11 bases in between. The CDR3 DNA reads TGTGCCAGCAGCGTAGGGCGGAACTCAAATTCACCCCTCCACTTT. Its protein is CASSVGRNSNSPLHF.

The gene calls are TRBV14 and TRBJ2-7; 8 positions match TRBD2. Germline values: CDR1 SGHDN, CDR2 FVKESK. The CDR3 length is 16 residues. Trimming cost V 4 bases and J 5 bases; bases outside gene matches: 13. CDR3 DNA sequence: TGTGCCAGCAGCCCCGTAGCCCTTGGGCGGGGGGACGAGCAGTACTTC. Residues: CASSPVALGRGDEQYF.

The V gene is TRBV10-2, the J gene TRBJ2-1; 9 nucleotides line up with TRBD1. There are 16 residues in the CDR3. Germline V gene sequence: CDR1 WSHSY, CDR2 SAAADI. The trim removed 3 bases at V and 4 bases at J, leaving 7 bases unmatched. The CDR3: CASSENRGLGYNEQFF. CDR3 nucleotide sequence: TGCGCCAGCAGTGAAAACAGGGGGCTCGGGTACAATGAGCAGTTCTTC.

This chain joins TRBV4-2 and TRBJ2-1, with D maybe TRBD1 (6 bases). Germline loops: CDR1 LGHNA, CDR2 YNFKEQ. The CDR3 spans 14 residues. V lost 1 base to trimming and J lost 5 bases, with 9 bases between them. The DNA for the CDR3 is TGTGCCAGCAGCCAAGGGCAGGGGAACAATGAGCAGTTCTTC. As protein: CASSQGQGNNEQFF.

This rearrangement joins TRBV4-3 to TRBJ1-1, with 9 bases fitting TRBD1. The CDR3 totals 14 residues. Germline V lookup: CDR1 LGHNA, CDR2 YSLEER. V shed 5 bases and J 0 bases; nucleotides not matched to a gene: 1. The CDR3 sequence is CASSNRGLNTEAFF. CDR3 sequence (DNA): TGCGCCAGCAGCAACAGGGGGCTGAACACTGAAGCTTTCTTT.

The chain joins TRBV7-2 to TRBJ2-7; TRBD2 might be the D (6 bases). The ends were cut back, 1 base at V and 3 bases at J, with 13 bases in the middle. The CDR3 is 15 amino acids. Per the germline V gene, CDR1 is SGHTA and CDR2 is FQGNSA. The CDR3, as DNA: TGTGCCAGCAGCTTAGGGGACGGGGGACTCTACGAGCAGTACTTC. It yields the protein CASSLGDGGLYEQYF.

The chain is built from TRBV3-1 (or the pseudogene TRBV3-2) and TRBJ1-2; 8 bases match TRBD1. This CDR3 comprises 13 residues. With 6 bases clipped from V and 4 bases from J, the junction kept 4 bases outside the gene matches. Germline CDR1 is LGHDT and CDR2 is YNNKEL (reference sequence). The CDR3 DNA follows: TGTGCCAGCAGTTTTCAGGGGGCCTATGGCTACACCTTC. Amino acid sequence: CASSFQGAYGYTF.

This clone has a handful of counts. The chain combines TRBV12-3 or TRBV12-4 with TRBJ1-6; 8 nucleotides align to TRBD1. CDR3 size: 13 residues. V was clipped by 6 bases and J by 7 bases; unmatched bases: 2. The CDR3, as DNA: TGTGCCAGCAGCCAGGGGGCGAATTCACCCCTCCACTTT. Its protein is CASSQGANSPLHF.

In this sample, this clone turned up a few times. This chain connects TRBV4-1 to TRBJ1-1; perhaps TRBD1 as D (6 bases). V was trimmed by 6 bases and J by 0 bases, leaving 14 bases between them. CDR1 MGHRA and CDR2 YSYEKL come from the germline V gene. The CDR3 spans 15 residues. CDR3 DNA sequence: TGCGCCAGCAGAACCCGGACAGAAGTGAACACTGAAGCTTTCTTT. Translated, it gives CASRTRTEVNTEAFF.

This chain links TRBV7-2 with TRBJ1-2; D remains unclear. This CDR3 region has 14 residues. The V end was cut by 1 base, the J end by 4 bases, with 10 bases between. The germline gives CDR1 SGHTA, CDR2 FQGNSA. The CDR3 reads CASSLDGQVYGYTF. The CDR3 region has the DNA TGTGCCAGCAGCTTAGATGGGCAAGTCTATGGCTACACCTTC.

The chain links TRBV7-2 to TRBJ2-5; TRBD2 might be the D (5 bases). This CDR3 spans 15 amino acids. The V end was cut by 6 bases, the J end by 9 bases, with 23 bases between. Germline CDR1 is SGHTA and CDR2 is FQGNSA. CDR3 DNA sequence: TGTGCCAGCAGGCGTGGCGGGCCCGTTATGTGGGCCCAGTACTTC. It is translated as CASRRGGPVMWAQYF.

This chain joins TRBV7-9 and TRBJ2-1, with TRBD2 matching over 9 bases. This CDR3 comprises 14 residues. Germline V gives CDR1 SEHNR, CDR2 FQNEAQ (reference sequence). Written as DNA, the CDR3 is TGTGCAGGGACGGCGGGAGGGCCGAGGAATGAGCAGTTCTTC. This encodes CAGTAGGPRNEQFF. Looking up the rest from reference TRBV7-9 and TRBJ2-1 gives the full variable domain: DTGVSQNPRHKITKRGQNVTFRCDPISEHNRLYWYRQTLGQGPEFLTYFQNEAQLEKSRLLSDRFSAERPKGSFSTLEIQRTEQGDSAMYLCAGTAGGPRNEQFFGPGTRLTVL.

This clone came up many times. This chain joins TRBV3-1 (or the pseudogene TRBV3-2) and TRBJ2-3, with D unclear. The CDR3 sequence is 14 residues long. V was clipped by 1 base and J by 1 base, with 6 bases between them. CDR1 is LGHDT, CDR2 YNNKEL, per germline (reference sequence). Here the CDR3 DNA reads TGTGCCAGCAGCCAAGGCGGTGGCACAGATACGCAGTATTTT. Translating gives CASSQGGGTDTQYF.

V is TRBV6-6 and J is TRBJ2-1; 7 bases match TRBD2. Per the germline V gene, CDR1 is MNHNY and CDR2 is SVGAGI (reference sequence). J was trimmed by 9 bases and V by 0 bases; bases with no gene match: 11. The CDR3 extends over 16 amino acids. Written as DNA, the CDR3 is TGTGCCAGCAGTTACTCGGGACTACCTTCGGCGGGTGAGCAGTTCTTC. This sequence encodes CASSYSGLPSAGEQFF.

A few counts support this clone. This chain links TRBV10-1 with TRBJ1-4, with 9 nucleotides matching TRBD1. The CDR3 consists of 13 residues. Germline trimming cut 11 bases from V and 8 bases from J; bases unmatched to any gene: 9. Germline V gene data show CDR1 as WNHNN and CDR2 as SYGVQD (reference sequence). The CDR3 DNA follows: TGCGCCGGATGGACAGGGGAGGTCGAAAAACTGTTTTTT. Protein: CAGWTGEVEKLFF.

The chain uses TRBV13 and TRBJ2-7; D remains ambiguous. The CDR3 extends over 14 amino acids. V shed 5 bases and J shed 2 bases, with 13 bases lying between them. The germline V gene encodes CDR1 PRHDT and CDR2 FYEKMQ (reference sequence). In nucleotides, the CDR3 is TGTGCCAGCAGCACCTACCAAGTAACCTACGAGCAGTACTTC. This codes for CASSTYQVTYEQYF.